This TCR beta chain was recorded in a study of control samples from healthy donors and cancer patients. Measured with immunoSEQ multiplex PCR; TCRdb has only the in-frame clones, and not every one. Among roughly 120,000 clones listed, about 86% were seen once. Trimming stripped 2 bases from V and 1 base from J, with 5 bases between. CDR1 and CDR2 (germline): SGHNT, YENEEA. This CDR3 is built from 13 residues. The source is a man aged 30 to 45 in good health. The chain is built from TRBV11-3 and TRBJ2-5; the D is unclear. The source material was blood. The CDR3 DNA follows: TGTGCCAGCAGCTTACCATTCCAAGAGACCCAGTACTTC. Translation: CASSLPFQETQYF.